This TCR beta chain stems from a study of blood T cell repertoires in COVID-19. Study summary: Acute and convalescent COVID-19 specimens originated in the United States, Italy and Spain.

Per the study methods: How many nucleated cells were present was estimated from reference gene primer amplification. Sequencing was performed with immunoSEQ multiplex PCR; in TCRdb, only in-frame clones are kept and a portion is missing. The V and J calls and clone size were taken over from that table, and D and trimming were inferred from the DNA. The table lists under 200,000 clones, approximately 84% of them singletons, with more than 7.5% in the top ten. V was cut by 2 bases and J by 9 bases, with 14 bases left in between. The V gene's germline CDR1 is LGHNA and CDR2 YSLEER. CDR3 length: 14 amino acids.

This TCR came from a man in his forties or fifties who had recovered from COVID-19. The sequencing sample was made of peripheral blood. The rearrangement joins TRBV4-3 to TRBJ2-1; TRBD1 might be the D (5 bases). The CDR3 loop is CASSQRGIWGEQFF. The DNA for the CDR3 is TGCGCCAGCAGCCAAAGGGGCATTTGGGGTGAGCAGTTCTTC.